This entry is about one TCR beta chain. This sample was included in a study of T cell changes during pregnancy in multiple sclerosis. Generated by immunoSEQ multiplex PCR, the TCRdb table keeps only in-frame clones and is missing some. The sample yields some 80,000 clones, roughly nine tenths seen once. This clonotype was sampled from a female donor with multiple sclerosis, enrolled in a pregnancy study. The sequenced sample was peripheral blood, obtained in the first trimester of pregnancy.

The CDR3 DNA reads TGCGCCAGCAGCCAGTCGTCAATTTCGGGACTCCGAAGACCGGAGACCCAGTACTTC. It specifies CASSQSSISGLRRPETQYF. The V call is TRBV4-3, the J call TRBJ2-5; D may be TRBD2 (6 bases). The CDR3 spans 19 residues. CDR1 is LGHNA, CDR2 YSLEER, per germline. V dropped 3 bases and J dropped 5 bases, with 28 bases sitting between them.